This record concerns one TCR beta chain sequence. The CDR3 length is 17 residues. Trimming stripped 5 bases from V and 3 bases from J, with 17 bases between. Germline V CDR1 and CDR2: MNHEY, SMNVEV (reference sequence). Sequencing used immunoSEQ multiplex PCR; TCRdb keeps in-frame clones, though not all of them. Of 150,000 to 200,000 clones listed, 90% to 95% were seen once; the top ten hold about 0.64%. This entry is derived from a study of T cell responses to AZD1222 COVID-19 vaccine. The TCR was taken from an adult in good health. V gene TRBV27 combines with J gene TRBJ2-6, with no clear D. The sequencing here drew on peripheral blood, taken on day 0 of AZD1222 vaccination. The CDR3 DNA follows: TGTGCCAGCAGTCTCATTGTCTCGGGTGGTGGGGCCAACGTCCTGACTTTC. It yields the protein CASSLIVSGGGANVLTF.